This T cell receptor beta chain was found in a study of OX40 agonist ivuxolimab in advanced cancers. The overall study: Dose-escalation cases comprised hepatocellular carcinoma, melanoma, renal cell or head and neck cancer.

Germline CDR1 is WSHSY and CDR2 is SAAADI. The CDR3 runs 11 residues. Repertoires were generated with immunoSEQ multiplex PCR, while TCRdb's copy carries only in-frame clones and drops some. Of 46,000 or so clones listed, 75% to 80% were seen once; the top ten hold about 2.7%. This chain uses TRBV10-2 with TRBJ2-5; tentatively, D is TRBD2 (6 bases). The DNA matches TRBJ2-7 better at its end, which makes the J call doubtful. This sequence originates from an adult with an advanced solid tumor such as melanoma, head and neck, liver or kidney cancer. The source material was CD4+ or CD8+ T cells sorted from blood, sampled in a trial of the OX40 agonist ivuxolimab. The CDR3 region is CATSGAYEQYF. For the CDR3, the DNA is TGCGCCACGTCGGGAGCCTACGAGCAGTACTTC.